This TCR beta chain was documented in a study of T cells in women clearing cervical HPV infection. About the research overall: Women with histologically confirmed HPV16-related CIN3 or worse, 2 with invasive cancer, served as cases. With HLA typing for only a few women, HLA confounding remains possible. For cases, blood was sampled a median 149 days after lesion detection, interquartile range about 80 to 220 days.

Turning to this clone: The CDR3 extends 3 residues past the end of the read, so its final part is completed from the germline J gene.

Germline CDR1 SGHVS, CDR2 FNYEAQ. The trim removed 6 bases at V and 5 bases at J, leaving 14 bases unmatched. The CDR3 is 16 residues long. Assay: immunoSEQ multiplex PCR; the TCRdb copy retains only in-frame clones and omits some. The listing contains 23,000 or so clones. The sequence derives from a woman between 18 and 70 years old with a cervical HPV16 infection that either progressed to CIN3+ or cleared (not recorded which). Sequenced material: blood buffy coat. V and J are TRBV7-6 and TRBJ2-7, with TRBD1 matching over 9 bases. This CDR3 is CASSPGEGTGFNEQYF. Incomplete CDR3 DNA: TGTGCCAGCAGTCCAGGGGAGGGGACAGGGTTCAACGAG.